The clone carrying this TCR beta chain was observed many times. This sample was taken from a study of human T cells and chemical hapten exposure. Study-level background: Alopecia areata, totalis or universalis affected patients who were mostly female.

Via MiXCR, TCRdb re-called the RACE reads, giving one row per CDR3 protein. The sample includes some 52,000 distinct CDR3 sequences, approximately 11% of them seen just once. The CDR3 loop spans 20 amino acids. V gave up 2 bases and J gave up 0 bases; unmatched junction bases: 14. Germline CDR1 reads SGHVS; CDR2 reads FQNEAQ. As to time point: patch test 1, 2 weeks after DPC sensitization. Treatment reported: therapeutic diphenylcyclopropenone sensitization with weekly scalp DPC. Total RNA was extracted from unfractionated whole blood. Prior to each patch test being applied, blood was drawn. The source material was whole blood, sampled in connection with sensitization to the hapten diphenylcyclopropenone (DPC). The clonotype originates from a woman aged 40 to 50 with alopecia areata. Some clones in this sample may be carry-over from other donors' samples. The gene calls are TRBV7-8 and TRBJ2-1; the match to TRBD2 covers 9 bases. The chain's CDR3 is CASSLKVSGSGGSSYNEQFF. CDR3 in DNA: TGTGCCAGCAGCTTAAAGGTTAGCGGGAGTGGAGGAAGCTCCTACAATGAGCAGTTCTTC.